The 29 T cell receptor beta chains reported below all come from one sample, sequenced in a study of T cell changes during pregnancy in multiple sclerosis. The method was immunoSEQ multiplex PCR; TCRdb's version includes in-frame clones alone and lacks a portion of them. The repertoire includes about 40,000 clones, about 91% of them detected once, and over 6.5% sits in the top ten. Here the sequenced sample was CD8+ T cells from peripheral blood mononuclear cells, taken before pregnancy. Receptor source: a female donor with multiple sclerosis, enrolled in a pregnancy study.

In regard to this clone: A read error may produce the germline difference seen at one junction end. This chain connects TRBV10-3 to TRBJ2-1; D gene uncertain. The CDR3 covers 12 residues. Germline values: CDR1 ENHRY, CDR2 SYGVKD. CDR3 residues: CAISESLNEQFF. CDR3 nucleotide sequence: TGTGCCATCAGCGAGTCACTAAATGAGCAGTTCTTC.

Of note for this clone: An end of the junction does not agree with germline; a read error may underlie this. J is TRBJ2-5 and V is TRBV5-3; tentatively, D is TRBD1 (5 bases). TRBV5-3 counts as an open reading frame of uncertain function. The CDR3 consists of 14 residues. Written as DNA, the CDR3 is TGTGCCAGCAGCTTAGGTAGGGGACAAGAGACCCAGTACTTC. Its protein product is CASSLGRGQETQYF.

In nucleotides, the CDR3 is TGCGCCAGCAGCACCCGGGACAGTCCCTACGAGCAGTACTTC. This translates into CASSTRDSPYEQYF. The V and J genes are TRBV5-1 and TRBJ2-7; 7 nucleotides match TRBD1. With 4 bases clipped from V and 2 bases from J, the junction kept 6 bases outside the gene matches. The CDR3 runs to 14 residues. Germline V gene sequence: CDR1 SGHRS, CDR2 YFSETQ.

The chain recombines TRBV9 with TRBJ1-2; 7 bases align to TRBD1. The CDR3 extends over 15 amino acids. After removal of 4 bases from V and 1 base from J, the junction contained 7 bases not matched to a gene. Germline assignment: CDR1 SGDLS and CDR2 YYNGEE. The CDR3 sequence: CASSPRDSSNYGYTF. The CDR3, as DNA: TGTGCCAGCAGCCCGAGGGACAGTAGTAACTATGGCTACACCTTC.

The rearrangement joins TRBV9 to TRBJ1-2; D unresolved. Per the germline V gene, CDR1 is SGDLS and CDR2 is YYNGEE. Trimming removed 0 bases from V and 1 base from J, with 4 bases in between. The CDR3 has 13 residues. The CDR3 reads CASSVDSNYGYTF. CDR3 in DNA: TGTGCCAGCAGCGTAGACAGTAACTATGGCTACACCTTC.

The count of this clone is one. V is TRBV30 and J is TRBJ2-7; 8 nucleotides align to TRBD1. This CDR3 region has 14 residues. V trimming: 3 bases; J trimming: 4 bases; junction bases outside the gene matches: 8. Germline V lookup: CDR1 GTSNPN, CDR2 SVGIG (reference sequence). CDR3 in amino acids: CAWSLTGELYEQYF. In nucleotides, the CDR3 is TGTGCCTGGAGCCTGACAGGGGAGCTTTACGAGCAGTACTTC. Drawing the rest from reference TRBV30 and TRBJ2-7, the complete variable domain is SQTIHQWPATLVQPVGSPLSLECTVEGTSNPNLYWYRQAAGRGLQLLFYSVGIGQISSEVPQNLSASRPQDRQFILSSKKLLLSDSGFYLCAWSLTGELYEQYFGPGTRLTVT.

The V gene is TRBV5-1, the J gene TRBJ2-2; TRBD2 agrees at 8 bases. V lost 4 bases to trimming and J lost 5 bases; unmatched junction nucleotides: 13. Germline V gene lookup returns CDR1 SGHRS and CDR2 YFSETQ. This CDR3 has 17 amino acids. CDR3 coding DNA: TGCGCCAGCAGCCCCCGGGGCGGGAGGCCGGCTACCGGGGAGCTGTTTTTT. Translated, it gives CASSPRGGRPATGELFF.

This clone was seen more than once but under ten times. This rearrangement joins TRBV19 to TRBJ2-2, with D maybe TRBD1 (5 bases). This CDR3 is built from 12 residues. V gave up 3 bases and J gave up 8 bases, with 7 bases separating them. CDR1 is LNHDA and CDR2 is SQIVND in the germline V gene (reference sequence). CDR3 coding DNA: TGTGCCAGTAGTATTCGACAGGGGGAGCTGTTTTTT. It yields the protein CASSIRQGELFF.

This chain's CDR3 is CASGRGFYEQYF. The CDR3 bases are TGTGCCAGCGGTAGAGGGTTCTACGAGCAGTACTTC. This rearrangement joins TRBV27 to TRBJ2-7, with a possible D match to TRBD2 (5 bases). Trimming shortened V by 8 bases and J by 3 bases, and 11 bases separated the two germline ends. Germline CDR1 MNHEY, CDR2 SMNVEV (reference sequence). The CDR3 is 12 residues long.

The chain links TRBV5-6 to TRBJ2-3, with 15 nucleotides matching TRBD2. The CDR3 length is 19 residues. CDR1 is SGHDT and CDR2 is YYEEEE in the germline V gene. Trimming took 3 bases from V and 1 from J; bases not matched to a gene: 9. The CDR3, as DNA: TGTGCCAGCAGCTCAGGACTAGCGGGAGGGCCGTTCGGCACAGATACGCAGTATTTT. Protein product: CASSSGLAGGPFGTDTQYF.

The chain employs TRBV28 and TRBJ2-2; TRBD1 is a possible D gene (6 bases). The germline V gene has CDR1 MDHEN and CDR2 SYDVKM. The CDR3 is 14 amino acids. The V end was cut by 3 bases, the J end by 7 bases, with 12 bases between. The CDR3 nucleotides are TGTGCCAGCAGTTTTACAGGGCTGGGCGGGGAGCTGTTTTTT. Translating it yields CASSFTGLGGELFF.

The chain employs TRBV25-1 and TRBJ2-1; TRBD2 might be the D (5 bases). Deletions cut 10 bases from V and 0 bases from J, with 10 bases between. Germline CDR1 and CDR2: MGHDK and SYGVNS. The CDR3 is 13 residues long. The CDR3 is CATGRGSYNEQFF. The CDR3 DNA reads TGTGCCACAGGACGGGGCTCCTACAATGAGCAGTTCTTC.

The chain's CDR3 is CASRRPGQAAGYTF. The CDR3 nucleotides read TGTGCCAGCAGGCGACCCGGCCAGGCCGCTGGCTACACCTTC. This rearrangement joins TRBV27 to TRBJ1-2; D is unresolved. The CDR3 is 14 residues long. V shed 6 bases and J shed 7 bases, with 18 bases lying between them. Germline V gene lookup returns CDR1 MNHEY and CDR2 SMNVEV (reference sequence).

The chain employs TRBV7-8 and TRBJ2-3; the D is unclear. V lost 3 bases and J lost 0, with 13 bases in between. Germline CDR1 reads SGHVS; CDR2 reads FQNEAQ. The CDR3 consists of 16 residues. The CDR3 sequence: CASSLASTVSTDTQYF. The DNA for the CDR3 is TGTGCCAGCAGCTTGGCCTCCACAGTGAGCACAGATACGCAGTATTTT. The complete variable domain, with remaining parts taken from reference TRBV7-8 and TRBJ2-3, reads GAGVSQSPRYKVAKRGQDVALRCDPISGHVSLFWYQQALGQGPEFLTYFQNEAQLDKSGLPSDRFFAERPEGSVSTLKIQRTQQEDSAVYLCASSLASTVSTDTQYFGPGTRLTVL.

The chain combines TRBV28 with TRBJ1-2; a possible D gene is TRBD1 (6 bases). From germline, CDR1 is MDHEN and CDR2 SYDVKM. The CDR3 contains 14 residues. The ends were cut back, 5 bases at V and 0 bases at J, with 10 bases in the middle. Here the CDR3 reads CASSHDRTNYGYTF. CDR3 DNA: TGTGCCAGCAGTCATGACAGGACTAACTATGGCTACACCTTC.

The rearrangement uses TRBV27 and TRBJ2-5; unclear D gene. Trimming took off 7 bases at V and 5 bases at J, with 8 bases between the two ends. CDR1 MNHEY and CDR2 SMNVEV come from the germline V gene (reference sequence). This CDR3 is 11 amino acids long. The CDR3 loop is CASNFGETQYF. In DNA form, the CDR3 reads TGTGCCAGCAATTTCGGGGAGACCCAGTACTTC.

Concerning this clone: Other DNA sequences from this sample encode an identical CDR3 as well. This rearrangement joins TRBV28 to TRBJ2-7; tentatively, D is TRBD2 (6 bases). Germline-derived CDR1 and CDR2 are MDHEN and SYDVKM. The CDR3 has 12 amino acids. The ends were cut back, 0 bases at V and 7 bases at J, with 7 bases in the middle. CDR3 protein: CASSLWGREQYF. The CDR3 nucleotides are TGTGCCAGCAGTTTATGGGGGAGGGAGCAGTACTTC.

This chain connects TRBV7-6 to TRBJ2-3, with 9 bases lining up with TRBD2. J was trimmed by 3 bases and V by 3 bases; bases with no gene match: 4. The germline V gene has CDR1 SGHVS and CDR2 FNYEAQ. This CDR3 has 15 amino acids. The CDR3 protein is CASSLGGRATDTQYF. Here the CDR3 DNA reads TGTGCCAGCAGCTTGGGCGGGAGGGCGACAGATACGCAGTATTTT.

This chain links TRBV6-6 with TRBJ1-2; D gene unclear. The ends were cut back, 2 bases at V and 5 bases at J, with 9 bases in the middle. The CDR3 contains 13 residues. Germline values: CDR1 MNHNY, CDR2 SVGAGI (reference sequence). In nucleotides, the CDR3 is TGTGCCAGCAGTTACGAGGTTTCATATGGCTACACCTTC. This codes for CASSYEVSYGYTF.

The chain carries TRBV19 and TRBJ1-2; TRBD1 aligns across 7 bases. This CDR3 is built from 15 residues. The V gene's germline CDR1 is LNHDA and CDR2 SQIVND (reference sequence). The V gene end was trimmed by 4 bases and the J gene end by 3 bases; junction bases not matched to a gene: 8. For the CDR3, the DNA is TGTGCCAGTAGTACGCCCCCGGACAGGCACTATGGCTACACCTTC. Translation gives CASSTPPDRHYGYTF.

The CDR3 DNA is TGTGCCGGGAGCGTGGGACAGGGGGCTTTAGAGACCCAGTACTTC. As protein: CAGSVGQGALETQYF. J is TRBJ2-5 and V is TRBV2; the match to TRBD1 covers 12 bases. This CDR3 is 15 amino acids long. The J segment lost 4 bases and the V segment lost 11 bases, leaving 11 bases of the junction unmatched. Germline CDR1 SNHLY, CDR2 FYNNEI. The full variable domain, its missing parts supplied by reference TRBV2 and TRBJ2-5, is EPEVTQTPSHQVTQMGQEVILRCVPISNHLYFYWYRQILGQKVEFLVSFYNNEISEKSEIFDDQFSVERPDGSNFTLKIRSTKLEDSAMYFCAGSVGQGALETQYFGPGTRLLVL.

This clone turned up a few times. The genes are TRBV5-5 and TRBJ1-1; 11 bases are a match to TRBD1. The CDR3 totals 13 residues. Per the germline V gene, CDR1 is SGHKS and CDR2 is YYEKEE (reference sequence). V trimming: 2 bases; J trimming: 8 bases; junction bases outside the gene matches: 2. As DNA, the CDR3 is TGTGCCAGCAGCTTCGGGACAGGGGGAGAAGCTTTCTTT. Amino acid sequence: CASSFGTGGEAFF.

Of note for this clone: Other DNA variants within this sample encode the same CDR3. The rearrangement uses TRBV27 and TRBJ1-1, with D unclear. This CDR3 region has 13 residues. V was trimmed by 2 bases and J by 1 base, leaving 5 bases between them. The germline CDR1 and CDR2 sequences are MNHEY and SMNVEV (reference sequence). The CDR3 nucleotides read TGTGCCAGCAGTTTAGTTAGGAACACTGAAGCTTTCTTT. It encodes CASSLVRNTEAFF.

CDR3: CASSPGLAGADEQFF. CDR3 nucleotides: TGTGCCAGCAGCCCCGGACTAGCGGGAGCCGATGAGCAGTTCTTC. The chain carries TRBV28 and TRBJ2-1; 13 bases align to TRBD2. CDR3 length: 15 residues. Germline lookup yields CDR1 MDHEN and CDR2 SYDVKM. Losses at the gene ends were 6 bases for V and 8 bases for J; bases not matched to a gene: 7.

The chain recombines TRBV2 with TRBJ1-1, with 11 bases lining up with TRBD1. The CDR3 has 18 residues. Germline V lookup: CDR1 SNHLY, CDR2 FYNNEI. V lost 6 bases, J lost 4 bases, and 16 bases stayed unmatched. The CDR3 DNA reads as TGTGCCAGCAGCTCCTATACCCTGGGGGGGACAGGGGGCACTGAAGCTTTCTTT. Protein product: CASSSYTLGGTGGTEAFF.

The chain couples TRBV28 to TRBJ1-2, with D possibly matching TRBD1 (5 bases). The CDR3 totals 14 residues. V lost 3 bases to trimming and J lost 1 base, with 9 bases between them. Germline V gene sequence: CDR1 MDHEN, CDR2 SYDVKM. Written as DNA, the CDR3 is TGTGCCAGCAGTTTCGGGGGATATAACTATGGCTACACCTTC. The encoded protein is CASSFGGYNYGYTF.

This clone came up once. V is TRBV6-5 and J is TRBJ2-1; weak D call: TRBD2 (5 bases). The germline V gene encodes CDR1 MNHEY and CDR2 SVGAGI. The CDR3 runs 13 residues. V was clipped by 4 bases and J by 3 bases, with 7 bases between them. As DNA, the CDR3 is TGTGCCAGCAGTTCCCGGGACTACAATGAGCAGTTCTTC. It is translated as CASSSRDYNEQFF.

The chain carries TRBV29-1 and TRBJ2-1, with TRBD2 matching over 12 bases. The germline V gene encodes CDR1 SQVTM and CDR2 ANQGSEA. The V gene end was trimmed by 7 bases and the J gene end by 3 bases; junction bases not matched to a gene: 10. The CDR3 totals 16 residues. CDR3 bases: TGCAGCGCGATAACAAGGACTAGCGGGATCTACAATGAGCAGTTCTTC. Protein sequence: CSAITRTSGIYNEQFF.

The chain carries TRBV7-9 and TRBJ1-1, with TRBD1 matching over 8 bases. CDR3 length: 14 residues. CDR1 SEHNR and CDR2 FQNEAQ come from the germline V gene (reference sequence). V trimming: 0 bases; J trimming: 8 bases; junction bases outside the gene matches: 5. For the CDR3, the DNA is TGTGCCAGCAGCTTAGCTGTAAGGGACAGGGAAGCTTTCTTT. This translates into CASSLAVRDREAFF.